The clone carrying this T cell receptor (beta chain) has more than one count but fewer than ten. Between the trimmed V and J ends, which lost 0 bases and 4 bases, there was a span of 12 bases. The CDR3 extends over 16 amino acids. CDR1 is KGHDR and CDR2 is SFDVKD in the germline V gene. Method: immunoSEQ multiplex PCR; TCRdb's copy keeps in-frame clones and lacks some. Of 50,000 to 75,000 clones listed, roughly 85% were seen once; the top ten hold approximately 5%. These data originate in a study of control samples from healthy donors and cancer patients. The TCR originated in a middle-aged man in good health. Input material: blood. This chain links TRBV24-1 with TRBJ2-1; D is unresolved. The CDR3 loop reads CATSDLQASAYNEQFF. The CDR3 nucleotides are TGTGCCACCAGTGATTTGCAGGCAAGTGCGTACAATGAGCAGTTCTTC.